These 24 T cell receptor beta chains originate from one sample sequenced in a study of cytomegalovirus exposure and HLA in healthy donors (dated by TCRdb to the late 2010s). Receptor libraries were prepared by the immunoSEQ multiplex PCR assay. A mixture of 60 forward primers for TCR Vbeta segments and 13 reverse primers for TCR Jbeta segments was used in the multiplex PCR. Here the immuneACCESS table is served through TCRdb, limited to in-frame sequences with V and J called. Missing clones are a known gap in these copies; in checked studies unresolved V genes cover under half, and the rest lacks a known reason. The sample table lists 240,000 or so clones, roughly 82% of them with a count of one. 5% to 6.5% of the sample is taken by the ten largest. The source material was PBMCs. Receptors originate from a woman in her forties in good health and CMV-seropositive.

This chain uses TRBV19 with TRBJ2-7; 11 bases line up with TRBD1. CDR3 length: 13 amino acids. J lost 6 bases, V lost 8 bases, and 6 bases had no gene match. Germline lookup yields CDR1 LNHDA and CDR2 SQIVND (reference sequence). The CDR3 here is CASGPGQGGEQYF. For the CDR3, the DNA is TGTGCCAGTGGTCCGGGACAGGGGGGCGAGCAGTACTTC.

This clone showed up just a few times. The J gene is TRBJ2-1, the V gene TRBV19; 7 nucleotides match TRBD1. CDR3 length equals 13 residues. With V trimmed by 2 bases and J by 9 bases, 4 bases remained unmatched. Germline-derived CDR1 and CDR2 are LNHDA and SQIVND (reference sequence). CDR3 bases: TGTGCCAGTAGTATAACAGGGGTGGGTGAGCAGTTCTTC. It specifies CASSITGVGEQFF.

The sample holds one count of this clone. This sequence joins TRBV19 and TRBJ1-2; D perhaps matches TRBD1 (5 bases). CDR1 and CDR2 from the germline V gene are LNHDA and SQIVND (reference sequence). CDR3 length equals 16 residues. V was clipped by 6 bases and J by 4 bases, with 21 bases between them. This CDR3 is CASRSIPAATVYGYTF. The CDR3 DNA follows: TGTGCCAGTAGATCGATTCCGGCCGCGACAGTCTATGGCTACACCTTC.

The rearrangement joins TRBV7-9 to TRBJ2-4; 12 bases fit TRBD2. J was trimmed by 9 bases and V by 4 bases; bases with no gene match: 7. This CDR3 is built from 15 residues. Germline CDR1 and CDR2: SEHNR and FQNEAQ (reference sequence). CDR3 sequence (DNA): TGTGCCAGCAGCTCCGAGACTAGCGGGGGCAGCATTCAGTACTTC. Encoded protein: CASSSETSGGSIQYF.

The chain recombines TRBV2 with TRBJ2-1; TRBD2 might be the D (6 bases). The CDR3 has 15 amino acids. Trimming removed 0 bases from V and 6 bases from J, with 12 bases in between. Germline CDR1 and CDR2: SNHLY and FYNNEI. The CDR3 DNA sequence: TGTGCCAGCAGTGAAGCGCTAGGAGGGCCCAATGAGCAGTTCTTC. It encodes CASSEALGGPNEQFF.

This rearrangement joins TRBV9 to TRBJ2-7; 9 positions agree with TRBD1. Germline CDR1 and CDR2: SGDLS and YYNGEE. The CDR3 covers 14 residues. V was clipped by 4 bases and J by 2 bases; unmatched bases: 4. CDR3 in amino acids: CASSLGQGAYEQYF. CDR3 bases: TGTGCCAGCAGCCTGGGACAGGGCGCCTACGAGCAGTACTTC.

The chain has TRBV10-2 and TRBJ1-2, with D possibly matching TRBD1 (5 bases). The CDR3 is 10 amino acids. Germline CDR1 WSHSY, CDR2 SAAADI. V was pared by 6 bases and J by 6 bases, with 5 bases between. CDR3: CASRGDGYTF. In DNA, the CDR3 is TGCGCCAGCAGAGGGGATGGCTACACCTTC.

This clone was recorded a few times. The rearrangement links TRBV11-3 to TRBJ1-3; possibly TRBD1 for D (5 bases). The germline V gene encodes CDR1 SGHNT and CDR2 YENEEA. V lost 5 bases and J lost 2, with 19 bases in between. The CDR3 sequence is 17 residues long. DNA for the CDR3: TGTGCCAGCAGCGCCCAACAATGGGGCAAAGCTGGAAACACCATATATTTT. Residues: CASSAQQWGKAGNTIYF. The whole variable domain, remainder taken from reference TRBV11-3 and TRBJ1-3, is EAGVVQSPRYKIIEKKQPVAFWCNPISGHNTLYWYLQNLGQGPELLIRYENEEAVDDSQLPKDRFSAERLKGVDSTLKIQPAELGDSAVYLCASSAQQWGKAGNTIYFGEGSWLTVV.

The table lists this clone with a few counts. The V call is TRBV7-6, the J call TRBJ2-2, with 8 bases fitting TRBD1. The germline V gene has CDR1 SGHVS and CDR2 FNYEAQ. The V and J ends lost 1 base and 4 bases, in that order; junction bases with no gene match: 5. The CDR3 runs 16 residues. This CDR3 is CASSLGAGGSTGELFF. CDR3 sequence (DNA): TGTGCCAGCAGCTTAGGGGCAGGGGGCAGCACCGGGGAGCTGTTTTTT.

V usage is TRBV6-9 and J usage is TRBJ1-4; no clear D gene. V was clipped by 5 bases and J by 10 bases, with 11 bases between them. Germline CDR1 and CDR2: MNHGY and SVAAGI. The CDR3 is made up of 12 amino acids. The CDR3 sequence is CASSPYFGKLFF. The CDR3 nucleotides read TGTGCCAGCAGTCCCTACTTTGGAAAACTGTTTTTT.

The chain carries TRBV30 and TRBJ1-6, with unresolved D. The V end was cut by 2 bases, the J end by 10 bases, with 12 bases between. Looked up from germline, CDR1 is GTSNPN and CDR2 is SVGIG (reference sequence). This CDR3 has 13 residues. CDR3 loop: CAWSPLVKSPLHF. DNA of the CDR3: TGTGCCTGGAGTCCCCTAGTAAAATCACCCCTCCACTTT.

The chain links TRBV19 to TRBJ1-2, with D unclear. Germline assignment: CDR1 LNHDA and CDR2 SQIVND (reference sequence). Trimming shortened V by 5 bases and J by 1 base, and 11 bases separated the two germline ends. CDR3 length: 14 residues. The CDR3 loop is CASSLWGDNYGYTF. The CDR3 DNA reads TGTGCCAGTAGTCTGTGGGGAGATAACTATGGCTACACCTTC.

The CDR3 DNA reads as TGTGCCAGCAGCTTAAAGCGGGTGCTACGAGAGCAGTTCTTC. It is translated as CASSLKRVLREQFF. This chain joins TRBV7-8 and TRBJ2-1; D possibly corresponds to TRBD2 (6 bases). Trimming stripped 2 bases from V and 10 bases from J, with 15 bases between. The CDR3 has 14 amino acids. The V gene's germline CDR1 is SGHVS and CDR2 FQNEAQ.

The genes are TRBV10-3 and TRBJ2-1, with D tentatively TRBD2 (6 bases). CDR1 is ENHRY, CDR2 SYGVKD, per germline. V lost 0 bases and J 2 bases, leaving 14 bases between the germline ends. CDR3 length: 17 amino acids. In nucleotides, the CDR3 is TGTGCCATCAGTGAGTCGGGAGGCGGGGCCACCTACAATGAGCAGTTCTTC. Amino acids: CAISESGGGATYNEQFF.

This chain connects TRBV19 to TRBJ2-3; maybe TRBD2 (7 bases). This CDR3 has 15 residues. CDR1 and CDR2 from the germline V gene are LNHDA and SQIVND (reference sequence). V was trimmed by 2 bases and J by 8 bases, leaving 17 bases between them. Written as DNA, the CDR3 is TGTGCCAGTAGTATAAGTGGGGGGGGGCGTGTTACGCAGTATTTT. Its translation: CASSISGGGRVTQYF. Filled out from reference TRBV19 and TRBJ2-3, the complete variable domain reads DGGITQSPKYLFRKEGQNVTLSCEQNLNHDAMYWYRQDPGQGLRLIYYSQIVNDFQKGDIAEGYSVSREKKESFPLTVTSAQKNPTAFYLCASSISGGGRVTQYFGPGTRLTVL.

The chain carries TRBV11-1 and TRBJ1-1, with 9 bases that match TRBD1. The CDR3 is made up of 14 amino acids. After removal of 2 bases from V and 4 bases from J, the junction contained 2 bases not matched to a gene. Per germline, CDR1 SGHAT and CDR2 FQDESV (reference sequence). The CDR3: CASSLRDRVTEAFF. CDR3 in DNA: TGTGCCAGCAGCTTAAGGGACAGGGTCACTGAAGCTTTCTTT.

The chain carries TRBV6-6 and TRBJ1-5; a weak D match, TRBD1 (5 bases). Trimming pared 7 bases from V and 0 bases from J, leaving 10 bases between. The CDR3 length is 14 residues. Germline CDR1 MNHNY, CDR2 SVGAGI (reference sequence). CDR3 in DNA: TGTGCCAGCACTCTAGGGGATAGCAATCAGCCCCAGCATTTT. Translated: CASTLGDSNQPQHF.

Regarding this clone: Other DNA sequences in the same sample also yield this CDR3. The CDR3 DNA sequence: TGTGCCAGCAGTCTCAGGGGAGGGAATTCACCCCTCCACTTT. Residues: CASSLRGGNSPLHF. V usage is TRBV6-5 and J usage is TRBJ1-6; D may be TRBD1 (6 bases). Trimming cost V 5 bases and J 7 bases, with 12 bases left between them. CDR3 length equals 14 residues. Germline-derived CDR1 and CDR2 are MNHEY and SVGAGI.

This clone was seen only a few times. The rearrangement links TRBV27 to TRBJ2-3; D might be TRBD1 (6 bases). The CDR3 is 13 amino acids. Germline-derived CDR1 and CDR2 are MNHEY and SMNVEV (reference sequence). V was trimmed by 7 bases and J by 3 bases, leaving 11 bases between them. This chain's CDR3 is CASIARGTDTQYF. CDR3 in DNA: TGTGCCAGCATAGCAAGGGGGACAGATACGCAGTATTTT.

The chain uses TRBV6-4 and TRBJ2-1; 11 nucleotides match TRBD2. J was trimmed by 5 bases and V by 4 bases; bases with no gene match: 4. This CDR3 has 15 residues. CDR1 and CDR2 (germline): MRHNA, SNTAGT. The CDR3 coding sequence is TGTGCCAGCAGTGCCACTAGCGGGGGAAACAATGAGCAGTTCTTC. Translation gives CASSATSGGNNEQFF.

The genes are TRBV10-3 and TRBJ1-2; TRBD1 aligns across 9 bases. V lost 6 bases, J lost 4 bases, and 15 bases stayed unmatched. The CDR3 contains 17 residues. Germline values: CDR1 ENHRY, CDR2 SYGVKD. CDR3 in amino acids: CAIRADLVTGGGYGYTF. The CDR3, as DNA: TGTGCCATCAGGGCGGACCTAGTAACAGGGGGCGGCTATGGCTACACCTTC.

The J gene is TRBJ2-5, the V gene TRBV9, with TRBD2 matching over 7 bases. Unmatched junction bases numbered 2, after V lost 2 bases and J lost 4 bases. CDR1 is SGDLS and CDR2 is YYNGEE in the germline V gene. This CDR3 region has 13 residues. The CDR3 here is CASSVAGAETQYF. The CDR3 region has the DNA TGTGCCAGCAGCGTTGCGGGAGCAGAGACCCAGTACTTC.

This clone was found a few times. The chain links TRBV6-1 to TRBJ1-4, with 7 bases matching TRBD1. Germline CDR1 and CDR2: MNHNS and SASEGT. The ends lost 5 bases at V and 3 bases at J; junction bases unmatched: 3. This CDR3 has 14 residues. CDR3 in DNA: TGTGCCAGCAGTACGGGACAGTCTAATGAAAAACTGTTTTTT. Encoded protein: CASSTGQSNEKLFF.

V gene TRBV5-1 combines with J gene TRBJ1-2; possibly TRBD1 for D (5 bases). This CDR3 has 14 amino acids. The germline V gene encodes CDR1 SGHRS and CDR2 YFSETQ. Trimming stripped 0 bases from V and 5 bases from J, with 11 bases between. The CDR3, as DNA: TGCGCCAGCAGCTTGGCCGACAGACTTTATGGCTACACCTTC. It encodes CASSLADRLYGYTF.